This T cell receptor beta chain was observed in a study of blood T cell repertoires in COVID-19. About the research overall: The origin of the acute and convalescent COVID-19 samples was the United States, Italy and Spain. The analysed material was cDNA or gDNA that came from T cells, B-cell-depleted T cells, or PBMCs.

Sequenced by immunoSEQ multiplex PCR; TCRdb stores in-frame clones only, minus some. This sample has around 320,000 clones, with 87% found just once. The specimen sequenced was peripheral blood. The sequence came from a man younger than 35 with active or convalescent COVID-19.

The CDR3 nucleotides read TGTGCCAGCAGCGGCGGAACAAATTCACCCCTCCACTTT. Translating gives CASSGGTNSPLHF. The V call is TRBV27, the J call TRBJ1-6, with unresolved D. V was clipped by 6 bases and J by 7 bases, with 10 bases between them. The germline V gene encodes CDR1 MNHEY and CDR2 SMNVEV (reference sequence). The CDR3 has 13 residues.